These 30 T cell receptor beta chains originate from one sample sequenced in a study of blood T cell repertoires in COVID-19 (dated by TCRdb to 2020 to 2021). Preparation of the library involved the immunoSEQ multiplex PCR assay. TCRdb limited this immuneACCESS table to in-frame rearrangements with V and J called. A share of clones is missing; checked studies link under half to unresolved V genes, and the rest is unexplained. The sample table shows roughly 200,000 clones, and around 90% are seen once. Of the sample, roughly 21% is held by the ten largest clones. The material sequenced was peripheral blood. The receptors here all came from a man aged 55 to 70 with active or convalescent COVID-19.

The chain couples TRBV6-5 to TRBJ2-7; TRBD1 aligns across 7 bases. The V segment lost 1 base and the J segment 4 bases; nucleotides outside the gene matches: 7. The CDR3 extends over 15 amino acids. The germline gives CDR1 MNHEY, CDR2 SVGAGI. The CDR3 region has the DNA TGTGCCAGCAGTTACTTTCCGGGACAGCAATACGAGCAGTACTTC. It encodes CASSYFPGQQYEQYF.

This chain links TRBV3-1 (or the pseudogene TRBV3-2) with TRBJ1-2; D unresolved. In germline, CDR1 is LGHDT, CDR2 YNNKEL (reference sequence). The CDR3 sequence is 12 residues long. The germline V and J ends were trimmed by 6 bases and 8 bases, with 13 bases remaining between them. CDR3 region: CASRGSPGGYTF. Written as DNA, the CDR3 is TGTGCCAGCAGGGGCAGTCCGGGGGGCTACACCTTC.

CDR3 DNA: TGTGCCAGTACTGTAGCGGGGGGGCCCTACGAGCAGTACTTC. It encodes CASTVAGGPYEQYF. J is TRBJ2-7 and V is TRBV19; 11 bases fit TRBD2. The CDR3 covers 14 residues. Germline lookup yields CDR1 LNHDA and CDR2 SQIVND (reference sequence). Unmatched junction bases numbered 4, after V lost 7 bases and J lost 2 bases.

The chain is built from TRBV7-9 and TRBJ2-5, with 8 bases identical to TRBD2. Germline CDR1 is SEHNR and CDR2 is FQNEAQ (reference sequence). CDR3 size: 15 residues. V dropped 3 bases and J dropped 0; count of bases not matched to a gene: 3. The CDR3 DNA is TGTGCCAGCAGCTTCGCGGGGGGCAACCAAGAGACCCAGTACTTC. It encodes CASSFAGGNQETQYF.

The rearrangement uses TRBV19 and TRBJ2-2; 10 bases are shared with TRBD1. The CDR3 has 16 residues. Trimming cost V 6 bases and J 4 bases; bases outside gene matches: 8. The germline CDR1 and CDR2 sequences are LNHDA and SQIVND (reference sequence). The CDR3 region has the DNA TGTGCCAGTAGCCGGGACAGGGGAAAAAGCACCGGGGAGCTGTTTTTT. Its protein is CASSRDRGKSTGELFF.

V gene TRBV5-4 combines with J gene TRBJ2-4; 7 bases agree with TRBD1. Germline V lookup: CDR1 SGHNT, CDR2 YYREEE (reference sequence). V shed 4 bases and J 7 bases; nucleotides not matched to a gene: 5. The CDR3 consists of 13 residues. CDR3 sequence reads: CASSPQGENIQYF. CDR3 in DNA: TGTGCCAGCAGCCCCCAGGGGGAGAACATTCAGTACTTC.

For the CDR3, the DNA is TGTGCCAGCAGTGAATACGGGAACACTGAAGCTTTCTTT. This gives the protein CASSEYGNTEAFF. The chain carries TRBV25-1 and TRBJ1-1; D unclear. The CDR3 spans 13 residues. The V gene's germline CDR1 is MGHDK and CDR2 SYGVNS. V gave up 0 bases and J gave up 1 base, with 3 bases separating them. The full variable domain, with the rest looked up from reference TRBV25-1 and TRBJ1-1, is EADIYQTPRYLVIGTGKKITLECSQTMGHDKMYWYQQDPGMELHLIHYSYGVNSTEKGDLSSESTVSRIRTEHFPLTLESARPSHTSQYLCASSEYGNTEAFFGQGTRLTVV.

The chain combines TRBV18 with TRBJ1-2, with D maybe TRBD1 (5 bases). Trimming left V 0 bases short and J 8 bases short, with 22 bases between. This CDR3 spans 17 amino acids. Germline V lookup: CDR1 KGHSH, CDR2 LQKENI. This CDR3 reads CASSPPSRPLQGVGYTF. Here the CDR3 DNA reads TGTGCCAGCTCACCACCCTCACGCCCTTTACAAGGGGTGGGCTACACCTTC.

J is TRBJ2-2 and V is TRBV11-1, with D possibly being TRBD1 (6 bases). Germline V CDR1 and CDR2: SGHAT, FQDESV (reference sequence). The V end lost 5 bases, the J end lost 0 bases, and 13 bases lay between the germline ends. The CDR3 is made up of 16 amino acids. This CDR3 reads CASSLGQISNTGELFF. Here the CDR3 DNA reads TGTGCCAGCAGCCTCGGACAGATTTCGAACACCGGGGAGCTGTTTTTT.

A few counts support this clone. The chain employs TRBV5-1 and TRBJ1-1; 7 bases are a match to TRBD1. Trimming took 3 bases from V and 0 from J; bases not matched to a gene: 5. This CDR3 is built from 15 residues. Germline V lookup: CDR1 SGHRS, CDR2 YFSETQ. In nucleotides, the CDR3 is TGCGCCAGCAGCTGGGGGACAGCGGTGAACACTGAAGCTTTCTTT. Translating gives CASSWGTAVNTEAFF.

The CDR3: CATKGQLGEQFF. CDR3 DNA: TGTGCCACAAAGGGGCAGTTGGGTGAGCAGTTCTTC. The rearrangement links TRBV10-3 to TRBJ2-1; D is possibly TRBD1 (5 bases). CDR3 size: 12 residues. Trimming shortened V by 10 bases and J by 9 bases, and 16 bases separated the two germline ends. CDR1 and CDR2 (germline): ENHRY, SYGVKD.

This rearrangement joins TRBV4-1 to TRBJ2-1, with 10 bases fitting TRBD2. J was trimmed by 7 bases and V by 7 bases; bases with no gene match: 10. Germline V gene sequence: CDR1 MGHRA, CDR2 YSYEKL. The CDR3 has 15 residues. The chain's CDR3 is CASTLLAGVRNEQFF. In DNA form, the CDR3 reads TGCGCCAGCACCCTTCTAGCGGGGGTTCGGAATGAGCAGTTCTTC.

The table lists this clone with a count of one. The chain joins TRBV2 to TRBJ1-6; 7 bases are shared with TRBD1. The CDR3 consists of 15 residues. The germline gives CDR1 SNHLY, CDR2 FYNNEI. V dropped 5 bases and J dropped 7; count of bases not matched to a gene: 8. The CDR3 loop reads CASSSQQGMNSPLHF. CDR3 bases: TGTGCCAGCAGTTCACAACAGGGGATGAATTCACCCCTCCACTTT.

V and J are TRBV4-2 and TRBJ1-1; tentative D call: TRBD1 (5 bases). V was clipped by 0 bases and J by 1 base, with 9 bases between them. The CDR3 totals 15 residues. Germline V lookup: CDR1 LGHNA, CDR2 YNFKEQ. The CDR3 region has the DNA TGTGCCAGCAGCCAAGACGGGGGTAAGAACACTGAAGCTTTCTTT. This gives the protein CASSQDGGKNTEAFF.

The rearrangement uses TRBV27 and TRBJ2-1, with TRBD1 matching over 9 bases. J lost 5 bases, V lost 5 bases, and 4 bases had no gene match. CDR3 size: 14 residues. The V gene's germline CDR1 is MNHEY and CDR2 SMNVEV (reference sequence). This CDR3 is CASSPRTGDNEQFF. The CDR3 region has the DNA TGTGCCAGCAGTCCTCGGACAGGGGACAATGAGCAGTTCTTC.

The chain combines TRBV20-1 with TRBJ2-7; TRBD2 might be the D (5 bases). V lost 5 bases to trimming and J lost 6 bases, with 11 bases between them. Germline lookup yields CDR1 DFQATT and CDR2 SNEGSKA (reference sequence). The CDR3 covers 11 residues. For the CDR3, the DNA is TGCAGTGCTCCCGGGGTGACCGAGCAGTACTTC. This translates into CSAPGVTEQYF.

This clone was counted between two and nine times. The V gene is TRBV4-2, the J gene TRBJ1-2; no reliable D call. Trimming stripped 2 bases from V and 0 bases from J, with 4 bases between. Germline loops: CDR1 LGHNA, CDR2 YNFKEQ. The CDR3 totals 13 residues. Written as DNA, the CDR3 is TGTGCCAGCAGCCAAATAGCTAACTATGGCTACACCTTC. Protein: CASSQIANYGYTF.

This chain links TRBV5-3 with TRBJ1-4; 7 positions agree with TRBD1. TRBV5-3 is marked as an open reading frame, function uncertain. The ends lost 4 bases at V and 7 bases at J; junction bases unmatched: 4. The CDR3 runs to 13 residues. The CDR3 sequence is CARSIDRAEKLFF. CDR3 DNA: TGTGCCAGAAGCATTGACAGGGCTGAAAAACTGTTTTTT.

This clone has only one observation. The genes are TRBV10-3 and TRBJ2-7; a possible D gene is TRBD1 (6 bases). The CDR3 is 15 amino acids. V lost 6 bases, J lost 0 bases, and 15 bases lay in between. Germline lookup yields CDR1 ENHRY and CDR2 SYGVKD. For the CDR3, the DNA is TGTGCCATCAGCAAGAGGGGACAAAGCTCCTACGAGCAGTACTTC. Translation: CAISKRGQSSYEQYF.

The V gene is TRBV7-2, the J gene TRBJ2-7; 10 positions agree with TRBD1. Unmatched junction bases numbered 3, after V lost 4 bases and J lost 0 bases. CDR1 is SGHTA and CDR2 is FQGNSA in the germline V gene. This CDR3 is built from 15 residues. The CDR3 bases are TGTGCCAGCAGCTACGGACAGGGGGGCTCCTACGAGCAGTACTTC. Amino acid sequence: CASSYGQGGSYEQYF.

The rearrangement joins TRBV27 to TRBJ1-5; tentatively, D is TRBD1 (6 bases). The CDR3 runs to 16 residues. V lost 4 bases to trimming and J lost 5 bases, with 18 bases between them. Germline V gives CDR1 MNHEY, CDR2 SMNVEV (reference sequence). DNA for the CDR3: TGTGCCAGCAGTTCCTCAATGGGGACAAGGGATCAGCCCCAGCATTTT. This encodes CASSSSMGTRDQPQHF.

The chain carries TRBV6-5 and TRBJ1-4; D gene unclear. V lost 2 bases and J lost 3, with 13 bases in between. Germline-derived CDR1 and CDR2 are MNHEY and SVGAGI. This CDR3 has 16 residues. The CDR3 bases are TGTGCCAGCAGTTACGGGCGAATGGAGGCTAATGAAAAACTGTTTTTT. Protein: CASSYGRMEANEKLFF.

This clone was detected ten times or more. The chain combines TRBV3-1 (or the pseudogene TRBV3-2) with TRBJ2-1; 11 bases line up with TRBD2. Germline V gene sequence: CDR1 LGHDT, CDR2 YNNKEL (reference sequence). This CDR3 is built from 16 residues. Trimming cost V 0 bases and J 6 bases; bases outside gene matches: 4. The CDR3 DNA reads TGTGCCAGCAGCCAAGATGGGACTAGCGGACTCAATGAGCAGTTCTTC. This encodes CASSQDGTSGLNEQFF.

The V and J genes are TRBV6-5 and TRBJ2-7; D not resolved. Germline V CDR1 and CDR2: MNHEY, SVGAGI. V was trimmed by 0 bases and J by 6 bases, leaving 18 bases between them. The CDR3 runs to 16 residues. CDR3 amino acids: CASSYSLSSFAREQYF. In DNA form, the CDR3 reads TGTGCCAGCAGTTACTCCCTTAGTAGCTTCGCACGCGAGCAGTACTTC.

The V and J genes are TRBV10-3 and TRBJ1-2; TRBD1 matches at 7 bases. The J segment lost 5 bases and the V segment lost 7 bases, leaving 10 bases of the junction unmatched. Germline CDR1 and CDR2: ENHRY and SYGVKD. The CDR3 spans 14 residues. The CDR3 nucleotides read TGTGCCATCAATAACAGGGGTGCCTCATATGGCTACACCTTC. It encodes CAINNRGASYGYTF.

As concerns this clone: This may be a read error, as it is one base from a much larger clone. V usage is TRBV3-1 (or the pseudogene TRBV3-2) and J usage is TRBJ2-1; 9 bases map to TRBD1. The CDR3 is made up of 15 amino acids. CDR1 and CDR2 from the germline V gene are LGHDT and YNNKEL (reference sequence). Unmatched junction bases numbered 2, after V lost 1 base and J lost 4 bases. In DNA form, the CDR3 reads TGTGCCAGCAGCCAAGGGACAGGGGAATACAATGAGCAGTTCTTC. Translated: CASSQGTGEYNEQFF.

CDR3 sequence: CASSQGMAGELFF. The CDR3, as DNA: TGTGCCAGCAGTCAGGGGATGGCCGGGGAGCTGTTTTTT. This rearrangement joins TRBV6-5 to TRBJ2-2; tentative D call: TRBD1 (6 bases). Trimming removed 5 bases from V and 6 bases from J, with 10 bases in between. Germline CDR1 is MNHEY and CDR2 is SVGAGI. The CDR3 is made up of 13 amino acids.

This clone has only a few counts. The CDR3 loop is CASSRHMGRDDEQYF. The CDR3, as DNA: TGCGCCAGCAGCCGTCATATGGGGAGGGACGACGAGCAGTACTTC. The chain couples TRBV4-1 to TRBJ2-7; TRBD2 aligns across 7 bases. This CDR3 contains 15 residues. CDR1 MGHRA and CDR2 YSYEKL come from the germline V gene. Germline trimming cut 4 bases from V and 5 bases from J; bases unmatched to any gene: 11.

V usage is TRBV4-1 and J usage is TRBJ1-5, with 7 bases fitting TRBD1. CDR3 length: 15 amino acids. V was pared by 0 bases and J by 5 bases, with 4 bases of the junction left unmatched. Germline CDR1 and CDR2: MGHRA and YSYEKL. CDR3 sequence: CASSQDYTGDQPQHF. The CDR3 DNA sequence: TGCGCCAGCAGCCAAGATTACACAGGGGATCAGCCCCAGCATTTT.

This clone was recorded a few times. CDR3: CASSWGTLNTGELFF. The CDR3 region has the DNA TGTGCCAGCAGTTGGGGGACACTAAACACCGGGGAGCTGTTTTTT. V usage is TRBV6-2 or TRBV6-3 and J usage is TRBJ2-2; a weak D match, TRBD1 (6 bases). With 4 bases removed from V and 2 bases from J, the gap between germline ends came to 11 bases. The germline gives CDR1 MNHEY, CDR2 SVGEGT. The CDR3 has 15 amino acids.